What follows are 10 T cell receptor beta chains derived from one specimen sequenced in a study of vaccination effects on CD4 cells after COVID-19. Their target antigens are unknown. Using immunoSEQ multiplex PCR, the repertoire was profiled, and TCRdb retains in-frame clones only, with some absent. This sample has about 71,000 clones; 75% to 85% occur once, and the top ten carry over 9%. Antigen-specific CD4+ T cells were expanded with viral peptide pools in the ViraFEST assay before sequencing. Having been cultured for less than 12 days, the cells underwent CD4+ T cell isolation. Nucleocapsid antibodies stayed negative before and after vaccination, showing no earlier SARS-CoV-2 infection. The specimen was CD4+ T cells from PBMCs cultured with SARS-CoV-2 spike peptides, collected before COVID-19 vaccination. The receptors shown here come from a human donor who received a COVID-19 vaccine.

This sequence joins TRBV4-2 and TRBJ2-2; D gene ambiguous. This CDR3 has 16 residues. Germline CDR1 LGHNA, CDR2 YNFKEQ. V was shortened by 4 bases and J by 2 bases, with 14 bases between the two germline ends. The CDR3 reads CASSLQSSFNTGELFF. Here the CDR3 DNA reads TGTGCCAGCAGCCTACAGTCTTCTTTCAACACCGGGGAGCTGTTTTTT.

This clone was observed once. The gene calls are TRBV3-1 (or the pseudogene TRBV3-2) and TRBJ1-5; D call uncertain. The CDR3 is made up of 13 amino acids. V was clipped by 4 bases and J by 5 bases, with 9 bases between them. Per the germline V gene, CDR1 is LGHDT and CDR2 is YNNKEL (reference sequence). CDR3 sequence: CASSRTMDQPQHF. The CDR3 nucleotides read TGTGCCAGCAGCCGCACAATGGATCAGCCCCAGCATTTT.

The chain recombines TRBV6-1 with TRBJ1-5; D is undetermined. Deletions cut 0 bases from V and 6 bases from J, with 6 bases between. The CDR3 is 13 amino acids. Germline assignment: CDR1 MNHNS and CDR2 SASEGT. The CDR3 nucleotides are TGTGCCAGCAGTGAAGCGTTGATTCAGCCCCAGCATTTT. The encoded protein is CASSEALIQPQHF.

This clone has a single count. This chain links TRBV7-2 with TRBJ1-6, with no clear D. The V end lost 4 bases, the J end lost 6 bases, and 13 bases lay between the germline ends. Per the germline V gene, CDR1 is SGHTA and CDR2 is FQGNSA. The CDR3 is 15 residues long. This chain's CDR3 is CASSSNRVVNSPLHF. DNA of the CDR3: TGTGCCAGCAGCTCCAACCGGGTAGTTAATTCACCCCTCCACTTT.

The CDR3 DNA reads as TGTGCCAGCAGTAGGGCAGGGGTTGAGCAGTACGTC. Amino acids: CASSRAGVEQYV. The chain is built from TRBV2 and TRBJ2-7, with D maybe TRBD1 (6 bases). The length of the CDR3 is 12 residues. With 5 bases removed from V and 7 bases from J, the gap between germline ends came to 12 bases. From germline, CDR1 is SNHLY and CDR2 FYNNEI.

The genes are TRBV5-1 and TRBJ2-7, with D tentatively TRBD2 (7 bases). The CDR3 length is 16 residues. V dropped 1 base and J dropped 2 bases, with 16 bases sitting between them. CDR1 SGHRS and CDR2 YFSETQ come from the germline V gene. CDR3 in amino acids: CASSLLPRGGAYEQYV. As DNA, the CDR3 is TGCGCCAGCAGCTTGCTACCCAGGGGAGGGGCCTACGAGCAGTACGTC.

The chain employs TRBV10-3 and TRBJ2-5; D not certain. Germline values: CDR1 ENHRY, CDR2 SYGVKD. CDR3 size: 14 residues. V lost 0 bases, J lost 1 base, and 6 bases lay in between. CDR3 sequence reads: CAISESGSQETQYF. CDR3 coding DNA: TGTGCCATCAGTGAGTCTGGGTCCCAAGAGACCCAGTACTTC.

The chain has TRBV3-1 (or the pseudogene TRBV3-2) and TRBJ2-3; 7 nucleotides agree with TRBD2. Losses at the gene ends were 5 bases for V and 6 bases for J; bases not matched to a gene: 8. CDR3 length: 14 amino acids. The germline V gene encodes CDR1 LGHDT and CDR2 YNNKEL (reference sequence). CDR3 DNA: TGTGCCAGCAGCTCTACGGGGGGTGGGGATACGCAGTATTTT. Translated, it gives CASSSTGGGDTQYF.

The chain links TRBV30 to TRBJ2-3; D is unclear. This CDR3 region has 12 residues. Germline V gives CDR1 GTSNPN, CDR2 SVGIG (reference sequence). Trimming left V 3 bases short and J 2 bases short, with 6 bases between. This CDR3 is CAWSGPTDTQYF. As DNA, the CDR3 is TGTGCCTGGAGCGGACCCACAGATACGCAGTATTTT.

The V and J genes are TRBV5-1 and TRBJ2-1; TRBD1 is a possible D gene (6 bases). Germline CDR1 and CDR2: SGHRS and YFSETQ. The CDR3 covers 14 residues. Between the trimmed V and J ends, which lost 2 bases and 5 bases, there was a span of 11 bases. Here the CDR3 DNA reads TGCGCCAGCAGCTTCCAGGGGATGGACAATGAGCAGTTCTTC. Its protein product is CASSFQGMDNEQFF.